One and the same sample provided the 27 T cell receptor beta chains below, sequenced in a study of cytomegalovirus exposure and HLA in healthy donors (dated 2017 in TCRdb). The library came from the immunoSEQ multiplex PCR assay. A mixture of 60 forward primers for TCR Vbeta segments and 13 reverse primers for TCR Jbeta segments was used in the multiplex PCR. Entries here come from immuneACCESS through TCRdb and include only in-frame sequences with V and J called. Some clones fail to appear in such tables; in the studies checked, an unresolved V gene covers under half of the shortfall, and the cause of the remainder is unknown. For this sample there are about 190,000 clones; approximately 84% appear just once. In total, the top ten clones hold around 4% of the sample. Sample: PBMCs. Every receptor here comes from a man aged 50-59 years in good health and CMV-seronegative.

V usage is TRBV19 and J usage is TRBJ1-4; no clear D. The germline V and J ends were trimmed by 7 bases and 7 bases, with 13 bases remaining between them. Germline CDR1 reads LNHDA; CDR2 reads SQIVND (reference sequence). The length of the CDR3 is 13 residues. CDR3: CASTRLGGEKLFF. CDR3 DNA sequence: TGTGCCAGTACCCGTCTCGGCGGTGAAAAACTGTTTTTT.

V usage is TRBV5-1 and J usage is TRBJ2-2; 9 bases line up with TRBD1. This CDR3 comprises 18 residues. V gave up 2 bases and J gave up 3 bases; unmatched junction bases: 11. CDR1 is SGHRS, CDR2 YFSETQ, per germline. CDR3 coding DNA: TGCGCCAGCAGCTTACCGGGACAGGGCGGCCCCGACACCGGGGAGCTGTTTTTT. As protein: CASSLPGQGGPDTGELFF.

V gene TRBV6-5 combines with J gene TRBJ1-1, with a possible D match to TRBD1 (5 bases). The V end lost 8 bases, the J end lost 4 bases, and 20 bases lay between the germline ends. Looked up from germline, CDR1 is MNHEY and CDR2 is SVGAGI. This CDR3 is 15 amino acids long. CDR3 amino acids: CASSGGVRGGTEAFF. CDR3 DNA: TGTGCCAGCTCCGGGGGGGTAAGGGGAGGCACTGAAGCTTTCTTT.

The chain links TRBV9 to TRBJ2-4; a possible D gene is TRBD2 (6 bases). CDR1 SGDLS and CDR2 YYNGEE come from the germline V gene. This CDR3 has 15 residues. Between the trimmed V and J ends, which lost 0 bases and 5 bases, there was a span of 12 bases. This CDR3 reads CASSVGLAGQNIQYF. CDR3 DNA: TGTGCCAGCAGCGTAGGACTGGCGGGACAAAACATTCAGTACTTC.

The V call is TRBV6-5, the J call TRBJ1-6; D ambiguous. This CDR3 spans 16 amino acids. CDR1 is MNHEY and CDR2 is SVGAGI in the germline V gene. Trimming took off 0 bases at V and 7 bases at J, with 13 bases between the two ends. The CDR3 protein is CASSYSIRMANSPLHF. The DNA of the CDR3 is TGTGCCAGCAGTTACTCGATCAGGATGGCGAATTCACCCCTCCACTTT.

The chain carries TRBV28 and TRBJ2-1, with D maybe TRBD2 (6 bases). Trimming took 2 bases from V and 6 from J, leaving 8 bases between them. CDR1 and CDR2 from the germline V gene are MDHEN and SYDVKM. This CDR3 is 13 amino acids long. The CDR3 loop reads CASSLRDSNEQFF. In DNA, the CDR3 is TGTGCCAGCAGTTTAAGGGACTCCAATGAGCAGTTCTTC.

The CDR3 spells CASSQVPGLSPGELFF. CDR3 bases: TGTGCCAGCAGCCAGGTTCCGGGACTATCACCCGGGGAGCTGTTTTTT. The chain recombines TRBV7-6 with TRBJ2-2; TRBD2 aligns across 7 bases. The ends lost 5 bases at V and 6 bases at J; junction bases unmatched: 12. Looked up from germline, CDR1 is SGHVS and CDR2 is FNYEAQ. This CDR3 is 16 amino acids long.

The table lists this clone with a few counts. The chain links TRBV19 to TRBJ2-2; 7 nucleotides line up with TRBD1. Germline trimming cut 4 bases from V and 3 bases from J; bases unmatched to any gene: 2. Germline assignment: CDR1 LNHDA and CDR2 SQIVND (reference sequence). The CDR3 sequence is 14 residues long. In DNA, the CDR3 is TGTGCCAGTAGTAGGGACAGCTACACCGGGGAGCTGTTTTTT. It encodes CASSRDSYTGELFF.

The chain couples TRBV6-5 to TRBJ2-4; TRBD1 matches 8 bases. V shed 5 bases and J 9 bases; nucleotides not matched to a gene: 9. The CDR3 contains 14 residues. Germline V gives CDR1 MNHEY, CDR2 SVGAGI. The CDR3 loop reads CASSRGTGQGIQYF. The CDR3 coding sequence is TGTGCCAGCAGTCGAGGGACAGGTCAAGGCATTCAGTACTTC.

This chain joins TRBV13 and TRBJ1-1; D call uncertain. Germline CDR1 is PRHDT and CDR2 is FYEKMQ (reference sequence). The CDR3 spans 16 residues. The V end lost 1 base, the J end lost 1 base, and 13 bases lay between the germline ends. In DNA, the CDR3 is TGTGCCAGCAGCTTAGTATCTAAACTTGGGAACACTGAAGCTTTCTTT. Translation: CASSLVSKLGNTEAFF.

This rearrangement joins TRBV6-5 to TRBJ2-7; the match to TRBD1 covers 8 bases. The CDR3 length is 14 residues. The germline CDR1 and CDR2 sequences are MNHEY and SVGAGI. Unmatched junction bases numbered 7, after V lost 3 bases and J lost 6 bases. The CDR3 sequence: CASSYGQGAAEQYF. Written as DNA, the CDR3 is TGTGCCAGCAGTTATGGGCAGGGGGCGGCCGAGCAGTACTTC.

This clone was detected once. The chain joins TRBV5-1 to TRBJ2-6; tentatively, D is TRBD1 (5 bases). The CDR3 runs 15 residues. The germline gives CDR1 SGHRS, CDR2 YFSETQ. V was trimmed by 6 bases and J by 1 base, leaving 11 bases between them. CDR3 in amino acids: CASNPAGSGANVLTF. CDR3 in DNA: TGCGCCAGCAACCCCGCAGGGTCTGGGGCCAACGTCCTGACTTTC.

In its sample, this clone was seen a few times. V and J are TRBV7-2 and TRBJ2-1; D remains ambiguous. The germline V gene has CDR1 SGHTA and CDR2 FQGNSA. There are 13 residues in the CDR3. The V gene lost 5 bases and the J gene lost 11 bases, with 16 bases spanning the gap. In DNA form, the CDR3 reads TGTGCCAGCAGCCTACGTCGCTTAACCCAGCAGTTCTTC. Amino acid sequence: CASSLRRLTQQFF.

V is TRBV7-9 and J is TRBJ1-2; unclear D gene. V was trimmed by 6 bases and J by 6 bases, leaving 14 bases between them. CDR3 length: 13 amino acids. The germline gives CDR1 SEHNR, CDR2 FQNEAQ (reference sequence). CDR3 nucleotides: TGTGCCAGCAGGCACGGCAAGGAGGATGGCTACACCTTC. Protein product: CASRHGKEDGYTF.

This clone was detected once. This chain uses TRBV7-3 with TRBJ2-3, with 7 nucleotides matching TRBD2. CDR3 length: 16 amino acids. CDR1 is SGHTA, CDR2 FQGTGA, per germline. After removal of 8 bases from V and 0 bases from J, the junction contained 11 bases not matched to a gene. This CDR3 reads CASVERDLSSTDTQYF. The CDR3, as DNA: TGTGCCAGCGTCGAGCGGGACCTCTCTAGCACAGATACGCAGTATTTT.

The chain is built from TRBV11-3 and TRBJ2-1, with 10 bases that match TRBD1. Germline CDR1 SGHNT, CDR2 YENEEA. J was trimmed by 2 bases and V by 4 bases; bases with no gene match: 2. The CDR3 runs to 15 residues. Here the CDR3 DNA reads TGTGCCAGCAGCTCCGGGACAGGGGCCTACAATGAGCAGTTCTTC. Its translation is CASSSGTGAYNEQFF.

This sequence joins TRBV5-4 and TRBJ1-1; 8 bases match TRBD1. The V gene's germline CDR1 is SGHNT and CDR2 YYREEE (reference sequence). The trim removed 3 bases at V and 4 bases at J, leaving 5 bases unmatched. The CDR3 covers 14 residues. The CDR3 DNA is TGTGCCAGCAGCTCCGGGACAGGTCGCACTGAAGCTTTCTTT. Its protein is CASSSGTGRTEAFF.

The genes are TRBV9 and TRBJ2-5, with TRBD1 as a possible D gene (5 bases). This CDR3 comprises 15 residues. Trimming left V 0 bases short and J 4 bases short, with 13 bases between. Germline V CDR1 and CDR2: SGDLS, YYNGEE. As DNA, the CDR3 is TGTGCCAGCAGCGTAGGGCCCAATCAGGGAGAGACCCAGTACTTC. It specifies CASSVGPNQGETQYF.

The V and J genes are TRBV2 and TRBJ2-3, with 9 bases that match TRBD1. Trimming removed 5 bases from V and 5 bases from J; junction bases left unmatched: 8. The germline V gene encodes CDR1 SNHLY and CDR2 FYNNEI. The CDR3 extends over 15 amino acids. CDR3 nucleotide sequence: TGTGCCAGCAGTTGGACAGGGGTTCGGGGAGATACGCAGTATTTT. Its protein is CASSWTGVRGDTQYF.

The chain uses TRBV18 and TRBJ2-7, with 8 positions matching TRBD2. Per the germline V gene, CDR1 is KGHSH and CDR2 is LQKENI. CDR3 length equals 14 residues. The junction had 4 bases not matched to a gene; V was cut back by 6 bases and J by 0 bases. The CDR3 DNA follows: TGTGCCAGCTCGCGCGGGGGGCCCTCCTACGAGCAGTACTTC. This translates into CASSRGGPSYEQYF. Looking up the rest from reference TRBV18 and TRBJ2-7 gives the full variable domain: NAGVMQNPRHLVRRRGQEARLRCSPMKGHSHVYWYRQLPEEGLKFMVYLQKENIIDESGMPKERFSAEFPKEGPSILRIQQVVRGDSAAYFCASSRGGPSYEQYFGPGTRLTVT.

The J gene is TRBJ2-6, the V gene TRBV27, with D uncertain. CDR1 and CDR2 (germline): MNHEY, SMNVEV (reference sequence). The V gene lost 5 bases and the J gene lost 0 bases, with 8 bases spanning the gap. CDR3 length equals 15 residues. The CDR3 is CASSPASSGANVLTF. CDR3 coding DNA: TGTGCCAGCAGTCCCGCCAGCTCTGGGGCCAACGTCCTGACTTTC. Variable domain in full (rest from reference TRBV27 and TRBJ2-6): EAQVTQNPRYLITVTGKKLTVTCSQNMNHEYMSWYRQDPGLGLRQIYYSMNVEVTDKGDVPEGYKVSRKEKRNFPLILESPSPNQTSLYFCASSPASSGANVLTFGAGSRLTVL.

The chain is built from TRBV19 and TRBJ1-5; 7 bases agree with TRBD1. Per the germline V gene, CDR1 is LNHDA and CDR2 is SQIVND (reference sequence). The CDR3 consists of 14 residues. The ends lost 3 bases at V and 7 bases at J; junction bases unmatched: 6. CDR3 protein: CASSMRQGWQPQHF. In DNA, the CDR3 is TGTGCCAGTAGTATGCGACAGGGATGGCAGCCCCAGCATTTT.

The chain carries TRBV6-1 and TRBJ2-1; 7 bases map to TRBD1. The germline CDR1 and CDR2 sequences are MNHNS and SASEGT. The length of the CDR3 is 15 residues. V lost 5 bases to trimming and J lost 6 bases; unmatched junction nucleotides: 10. The CDR3 here is CASSLRQGLLNEQFF. As DNA, the CDR3 is TGTGCCAGCAGTCTGAGACAGGGCTTACTCAATGAGCAGTTCTTC.

The V gene is TRBV4-1, the J gene TRBJ1-2, with D maybe TRBD1 (6 bases). The CDR3 loop spans 13 amino acids. V lost 1 base and J 7 bases, leaving 10 bases between the germline ends. The V gene's germline CDR1 is MGHRA and CDR2 YSYEKL. CDR3 protein: CASSQAGDGGYTF. CDR3 DNA: TGCGCCAGCAGCCAAGCAGGGGATGGTGGCTACACCTTC.

The gene calls are TRBV7-9 and TRBJ2-3, with 7 bases fitting TRBD2. Trimming at V came to 7 bases and at J to 6 bases, leaving 10 bases not matched to a gene. This CDR3 is 14 amino acids long. Germline CDR1 is SEHNR and CDR2 is FQNEAQ (reference sequence). CDR3 residues: CASIFRGEGDTQYF. DNA of the CDR3: TGTGCCAGCATCTTCCGGGGGGAAGGGGATACGCAGTATTTT. Looking up the rest from reference TRBV7-9 and TRBJ2-3 gives the full variable domain: DTGVSQNPRHKITKRGQNVTFRCDPISEHNRLYWYRQTLGQGPEFLTYFQNEAQLEKSRLLSDRFSAERPKGSFSTLEIQRTEQGDSAMYLCASIFRGEGDTQYFGPGTRLTVL.

The chain couples TRBV19 to TRBJ1-2, with 10 positions matching TRBD1. This CDR3 has 13 residues. In germline, CDR1 is LNHDA, CDR2 SQIVND (reference sequence). With V trimmed by 5 bases and J by 8 bases, 5 bases remained unmatched. In DNA, the CDR3 is TGTGCCAGTAGTCGACAGGGGGCGGAGGGCTACACCTTC. This codes for CASSRQGAEGYTF.

The chain links TRBV18 to TRBJ2-1, with 8 bases that match TRBD2. Germline V gene data show CDR1 as KGHSH and CDR2 as LQKENI. Trimming at V came to 5 bases and at J to 6 bases, leaving 12 bases not matched to a gene. This CDR3 spans 16 amino acids. DNA for the CDR3: TGTGCCAGCTCATTCTATTACGGGGGGGCCGGCAATGAGCAGTTCTTC. It codes for CASSFYYGGAGNEQFF.